The 2 T cell receptor beta chains presented below share a single source sample, sequenced in a study of human T cells and chemical hapten exposure. A single record per CDR3 protein comes from TCRdb applying MiXCR to the RACE reads. There are 90,000 to 140,000 distinct CDR3 sequences in the sample; under 40% occur only once, and roughly 2.7% lies in the top ten. The time point was: patch test 3, about 24 weeks after DPC sensitization. Treatment in this sample: therapeutic diphenylcyclopropenone sensitization with weekly scalp DPC. This material consisted of whole blood, taken in connection with sensitization to the hapten diphenylcyclopropenone (DPC). These receptors all come from a man in his forties with alopecia areata. Some clones in this sample may be carry-over from other donors' samples.

The sample holds a few counts of this clonotype. This chain uses TRBV7-2 with TRBJ2-2; D might be TRBD1 or TRBD2, each matching 5 bases. The CDR3 is made up of 16 amino acids. The germline gives CDR1 SGHTA, CDR2 FQGNSA. V was trimmed by 0 bases and J by 2 bases, leaving 10 bases between them. CDR3 sequence: CASSLAPGLNTGELFF. CDR3 sequence (DNA): TGTGCCAGCAGCTTAGCGCCGGGGCTCAACACCGGGGAGCTGTTTTTT.

This clonotype appeared a few times. At one of its ends the junction is not consistent with the germline gene, which may arise from a read error. J is TRBJ2-3 and V is TRBV29-1; 7 bases fit TRBD2. The germline CDR1 and CDR2 sequences are SQVTM and ANQGSEA. The CDR3 is made up of 15 amino acids. This chain's CDR3 is CSVGGAGTSTDTQYF. CDR3 sequence (DNA): TGCAGCGTTGGGGGAGCGGGAACTAGCACAGACACGCAGTATTTT.